This T cell receptor (beta chain) came from a study of OX40 agonist ivuxolimab in advanced cancers. Study-level results: Expanded peripheral T cell antigen specificity was not determined. Expanded clones tended on average to be more numerous among CD8+ T cells than CD4+.

Some clones are missing from TCRdb's copy, which holds only in-frame ones; the method was immunoSEQ multiplex PCR. The profile covers 70,000 or so clones, with 65% to 85% appearing a single time and around 0.84% taken by the ten largest. A word on this clone: The antigen is unknown.

Sequences were derived from CD4+ or CD8+ T cells sorted from blood, sampled in a trial of the OX40 agonist ivuxolimab. The clonotype comes from an adult with an advanced solid tumor such as melanoma, head and neck, liver or kidney cancer.

CDR3 coding DNA: TGTGCCAGCAGCCCAGGATCAACGGGTGAAGCTTTCTTT. It is translated as CASSPGSTGEAFF. This chain links TRBV7-9 with TRBJ1-1; no clear D. Germline V CDR1 and CDR2: SEHNR, FQNEAQ (reference sequence). Trimming left V 5 bases short and J 7 bases short, with 14 bases between. The CDR3 contains 13 residues.